This T cell receptor beta chain was sequenced during a study of blood T cell repertoires in COVID-19. Study at large: Some COVID-19 samples were acute and others convalescent; all came from the United States, Italy and Spain. Sample material is recorded as cDNA or gDNA derived from T cells, B-cell-depleted T cells, or PBMCs.

This clone was seen only once. The table came from immunoSEQ multiplex PCR; TCRdb's copy has only in-frame clones and leaves some out. The sample lists 650,000 to 800,000 clones; approximately 90% were seen once. The receptor's source is a woman in her late teens or twenties with acute or convalescent COVID-19. Material for sequencing was peripheral blood.

The CDR3 is CASSSLMGYTQQGNEQFF. CDR3 sequence (DNA): TGTGCCAGCAGTTCACTTATGGGCTATACGCAACAGGGTAATGAGCAGTTCTTC. The gene calls are TRBV27 and TRBJ2-1; TRBD1 might be the D (6 bases). This CDR3 has 18 amino acids. CDR1 and CDR2 from the germline V gene are MNHEY and SMNVEV (reference sequence). V lost 4 bases and J lost 7, with 26 bases in between.